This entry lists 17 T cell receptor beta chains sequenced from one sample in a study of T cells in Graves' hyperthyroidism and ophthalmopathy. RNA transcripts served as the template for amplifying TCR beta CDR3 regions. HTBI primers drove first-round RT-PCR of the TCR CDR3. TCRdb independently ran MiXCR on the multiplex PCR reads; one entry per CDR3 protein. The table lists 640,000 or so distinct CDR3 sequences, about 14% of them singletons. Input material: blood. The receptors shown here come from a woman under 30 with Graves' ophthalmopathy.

The CDR3 nucleotides read TGTGCCAGCAGCTTAGCCGGACTAGCGGGAGGGCCACGGTACAATGAGCAGTTCTTC. This sequence encodes CASSLAGLAGGPRYNEQFF. The J gene is TRBJ2-1, the V gene TRBV7-9; 15 nucleotides line up with TRBD2. Germline assignment: CDR1 SEHNR and CDR2 FQNEAQ (reference sequence). The CDR3 has 19 residues. V dropped 0 bases and J dropped 4; count of bases not matched to a gene: 7.

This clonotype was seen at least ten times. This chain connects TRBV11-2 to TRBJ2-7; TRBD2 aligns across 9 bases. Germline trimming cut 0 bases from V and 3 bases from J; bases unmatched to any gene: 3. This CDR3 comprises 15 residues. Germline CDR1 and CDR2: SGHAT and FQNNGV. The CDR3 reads CASSLDGSGSYEQYF. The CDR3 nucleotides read TGTGCCAGCAGCTTAGATGGTAGCGGGAGCTACGAGCAGTACTTC. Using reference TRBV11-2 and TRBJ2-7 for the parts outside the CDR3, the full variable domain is EAGVAQSPRYKIIEKRQSVAFWCNPISGHATLYWYQQILGQGPKLLIQFQNNGVVDDSQLPKDRFSAERLKGVDSTLKIQPAKLEDSAVYLCASSLDGSGSYEQYFGPGTRLTVT.

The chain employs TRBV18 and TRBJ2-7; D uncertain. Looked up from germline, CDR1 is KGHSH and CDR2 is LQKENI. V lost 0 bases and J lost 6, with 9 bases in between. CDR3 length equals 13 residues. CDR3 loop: CASSPPPSAEQYF. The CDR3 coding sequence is TGTGCCAGCTCACCACCCCCGTCCGCCGAGCAGTACTTC.

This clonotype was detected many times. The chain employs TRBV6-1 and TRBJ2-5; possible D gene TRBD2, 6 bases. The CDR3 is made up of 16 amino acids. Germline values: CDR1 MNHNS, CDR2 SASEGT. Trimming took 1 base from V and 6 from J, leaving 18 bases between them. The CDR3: CASSEGVLAGGKTQYF. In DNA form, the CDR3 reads TGTGCCAGCAGTGAAGGAGTTTTGGCAGGCGGGAAGACCCAGTACTTC.

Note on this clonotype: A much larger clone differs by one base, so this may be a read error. CDR3 in amino acids: CASTLVADTQYF. The DNA of the CDR3 is TGTGCCAGCACCCTGGTGGCAGATACGCAGTATTTT. The V and J genes are TRBV6-1 and TRBJ2-3, with D uncertain. V lost 7 bases and J 4 bases, leaving 9 bases between the germline ends. Germline loops: CDR1 MNHNS, CDR2 SASEGT. The CDR3 is 12 residues long.

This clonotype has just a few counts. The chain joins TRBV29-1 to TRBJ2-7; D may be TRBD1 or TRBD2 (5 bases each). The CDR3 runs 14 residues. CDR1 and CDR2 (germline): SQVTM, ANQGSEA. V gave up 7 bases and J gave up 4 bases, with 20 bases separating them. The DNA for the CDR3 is TGCAGCGCCTGGGACGGCCATCTAATTTACGAGCAGTACTTC. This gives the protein CSAWDGHLIYEQYF.

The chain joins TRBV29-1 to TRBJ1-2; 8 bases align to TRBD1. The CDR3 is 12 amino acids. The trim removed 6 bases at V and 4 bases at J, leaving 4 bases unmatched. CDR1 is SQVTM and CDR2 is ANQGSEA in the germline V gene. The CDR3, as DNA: TGCAGCGTAGCCGACAGGGGCTATGGCTACACCTTC. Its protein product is CSVADRGYGYTF.

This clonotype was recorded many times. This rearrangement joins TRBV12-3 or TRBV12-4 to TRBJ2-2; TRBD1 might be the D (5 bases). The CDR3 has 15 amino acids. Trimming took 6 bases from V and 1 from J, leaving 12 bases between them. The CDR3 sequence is CASSPRGRNTGELFF. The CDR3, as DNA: TGTGCCAGCAGCCCAAGGGGCAGGAACACCGGGGAGCTGTTTTTT.

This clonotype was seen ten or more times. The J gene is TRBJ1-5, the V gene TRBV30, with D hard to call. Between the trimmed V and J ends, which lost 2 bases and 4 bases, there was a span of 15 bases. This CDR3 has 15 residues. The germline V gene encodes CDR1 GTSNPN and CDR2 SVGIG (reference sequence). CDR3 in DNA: TGTGCCTGGAGTCCCCGGGGTGAAGGAAATCAGCCCCAGCATTTT. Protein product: CAWSPRGEGNQPQHF.

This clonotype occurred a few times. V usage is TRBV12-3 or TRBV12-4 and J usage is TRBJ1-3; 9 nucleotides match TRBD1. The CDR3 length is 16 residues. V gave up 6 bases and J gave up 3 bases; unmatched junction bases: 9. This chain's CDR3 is CASSFATGGVGNTIYF. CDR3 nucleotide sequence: TGTGCCAGCAGCTTTGCCACAGGGGGCGTTGGAAACACCATATATTTT.

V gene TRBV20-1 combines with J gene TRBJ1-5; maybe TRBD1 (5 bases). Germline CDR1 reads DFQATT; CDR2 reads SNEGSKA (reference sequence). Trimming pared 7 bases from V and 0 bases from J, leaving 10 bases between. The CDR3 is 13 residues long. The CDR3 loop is CSVTDTSNQPQHF. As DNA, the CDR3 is TGCAGTGTTACGGACACTAGCAATCAGCCCCAGCATTTT.

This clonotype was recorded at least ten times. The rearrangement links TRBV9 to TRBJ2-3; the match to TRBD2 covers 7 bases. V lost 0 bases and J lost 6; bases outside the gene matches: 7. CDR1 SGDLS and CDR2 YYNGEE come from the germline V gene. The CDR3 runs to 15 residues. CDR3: CASSVEGRGADTQYF. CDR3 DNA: TGTGCCAGCAGCGTAGAAGGGAGGGGCGCGGATACGCAGTATTTT.

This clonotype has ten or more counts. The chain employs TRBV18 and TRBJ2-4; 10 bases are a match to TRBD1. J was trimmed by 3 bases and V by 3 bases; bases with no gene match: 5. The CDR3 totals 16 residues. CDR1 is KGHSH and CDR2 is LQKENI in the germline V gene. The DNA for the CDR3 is TGTGCCAGCTCACCCCCGGACAGGGGGGACAAAAACATTCAGTACTTC. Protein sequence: CASSPPDRGDKNIQYF.

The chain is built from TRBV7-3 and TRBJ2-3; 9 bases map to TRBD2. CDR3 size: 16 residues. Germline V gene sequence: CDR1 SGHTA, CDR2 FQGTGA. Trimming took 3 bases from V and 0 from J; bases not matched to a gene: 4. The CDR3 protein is CASSFRGRGSTDTQYF. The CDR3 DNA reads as TGTGCCAGCAGCTTTCGCGGGAGGGGTAGCACAGATACGCAGTATTTT.

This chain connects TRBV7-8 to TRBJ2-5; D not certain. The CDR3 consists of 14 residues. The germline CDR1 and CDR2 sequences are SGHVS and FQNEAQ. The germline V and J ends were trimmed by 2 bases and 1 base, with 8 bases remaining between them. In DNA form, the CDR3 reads TGTGCCAGCAGCTTACGGCATCTCCAAGAGACCCAGTACTTC. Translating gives CASSLRHLQETQYF.

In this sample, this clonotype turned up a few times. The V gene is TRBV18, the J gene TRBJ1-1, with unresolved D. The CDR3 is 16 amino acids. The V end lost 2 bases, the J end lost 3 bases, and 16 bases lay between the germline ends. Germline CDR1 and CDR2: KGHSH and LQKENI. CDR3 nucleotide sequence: TGTGCCAGCTCACCATATAGGGAAATCGTGGACACTGAAGCTTTCTTT. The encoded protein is CASSPYREIVDTEAFF.

The DNA of the CDR3 is TGTGCCAGCAGCTCCACAGGACTAGCGGGGCCCTACCAGGGCGAGCAGTACTTC. Its protein product is CASSSTGLAGPYQGEQYF. The V and J genes are TRBV7-6 and TRBJ2-7, with 12 bases matching TRBD2. V lost 4 bases to trimming and J lost 6 bases; unmatched junction nucleotides: 16. Germline CDR1 and CDR2: SGHVS and FNYEAQ. This CDR3 comprises 18 residues.